The 5 T cell receptor beta chains in this list originate from one sample, sequenced in a study of T cell clusters in autoimmune cytopenias. Multiplex touch-down PCR amplified TRB using TRB-A and TRB-B pools in one tube. No DNA is given; TCRdb re-called the multiplex PCR reads and lists each CDR3 protein once. The specimen's table records 6,000 to 8,000 distinct CDR3 sequences. TRB was amplified from 250 ng of peripheral blood genomic DNA per sample. Sequencing input: peripheral blood. The receptor set was obtained from a human donor with an autoimmune cytopenia or autoimmune hepatitis (not recorded which).

This clonotype counts as medium-sized by frequency. The rearrangement uses TRBV5-4 and TRBJ2-3; TCRdb reports TRBD2, a call that lacks DNA to check it against. The CDR3 consists of 15 residues. From germline, CDR1 is SGHNT and CDR2 YYREEE (reference sequence). The CDR3 is CASSLDAGGIDTQYF.

The chain couples TRBV4-3 to TRBJ1-1; absent DNA, TCRdb's TRBD1 call cannot be checked. Germline CDR1 reads LGHNA; CDR2 reads YSLEER. The CDR3 length is 19 residues. This chain's CDR3 is CASSQDLVFRTGMNTEAFF.

According to its frequency, this clonotype is medium-sized. The V gene is TRBV12-3 or TRBV12-4, the J gene TRBJ2-2. This CDR3 region has 12 residues. CDR3 sequence: CASSSLGGELFF.

The rearrangement links TRBV7-2 to TRBJ2-1; the TCRdb D gene call, TRBD1, has no DNA to confirm it. The CDR3 has 15 residues. Germline CDR1 reads SGHTA; CDR2 reads FQGNSA. CDR3 sequence: CASSPVRGRHNEQFF. Full variable domain (rest looked up from reference TRBV7-2 and TRBJ2-1): GAGVSQSPSNKVTEKGKDVELRCDPISGHTALYWYRQSLGQGLEFLIYFQGNSAPDKSGLPSDRFSAERTGGSVSTLTIQRTQQEDSAVYLCASSPVRGRHNEQFFGPGTRLTVL.

CDR3 sequence: CSVGLAENIQYF. This sequence joins TRBV20-1 and TRBJ2-4. This CDR3 comprises 12 residues. CDR1 and CDR2 (germline): DFQATT, SNEGSKA (reference sequence).